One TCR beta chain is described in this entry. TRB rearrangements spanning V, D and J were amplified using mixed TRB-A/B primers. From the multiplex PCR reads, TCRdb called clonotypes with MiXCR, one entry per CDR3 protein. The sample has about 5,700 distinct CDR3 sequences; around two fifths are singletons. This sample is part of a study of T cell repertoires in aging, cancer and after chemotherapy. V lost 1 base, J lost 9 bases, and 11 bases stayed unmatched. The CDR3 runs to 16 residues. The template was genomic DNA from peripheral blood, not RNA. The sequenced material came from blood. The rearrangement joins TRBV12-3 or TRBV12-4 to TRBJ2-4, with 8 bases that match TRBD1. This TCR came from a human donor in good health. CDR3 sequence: CASSLGGTGGQLIQYF. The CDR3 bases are TGTGCCAGCAGTTTAGGTGGGACAGGAGGCCAACTCATTCAGTACTTC.